One and the same sample provided the 8 T cell receptor beta chains below, sequenced in a study of T cell changes during pregnancy in multiple sclerosis. Repertoires were generated with immunoSEQ multiplex PCR, while TCRdb's copy carries only in-frame clones and drops some. This sample yields about 59,000 clones, of which roughly 95% are seen a single time; 0.36% belongs to the top ten. The sample here was CD4+ T cells from peripheral blood mononuclear cells, taken before pregnancy. These receptors all come from a female donor with multiple sclerosis, enrolled in a pregnancy study.

The chain uses TRBV10-1 and TRBJ1-2; 12 bases align to TRBD1. J lost 4 bases, V lost 7 bases, and 4 bases had no gene match. This CDR3 region has 14 residues. CDR1 is WNHNN and CDR2 is SYGVQD in the germline V gene (reference sequence). CDR3 amino acids: CASTRDRGLYGYTF. CDR3 DNA: TGCGCCAGCACCCGGGACAGGGGGCTCTATGGCTACACCTTC.

The rearrangement links TRBV19 to TRBJ1-3; tentative D call: TRBD1 (5 bases). CDR3 length equals 13 residues. V was clipped by 5 bases and J by 4 bases, with 9 bases between them. Germline loops: CDR1 LNHDA, CDR2 SQIVND (reference sequence). In DNA, the CDR3 is TGTGCCAGTAGTCGGGGGACCGGAAACACCATATATTTT. Translated: CASSRGTGNTIYF.

The gene calls are TRBV5-4 and TRBJ1-1, with no clear D. Trimming removed 4 bases from V and 1 base from J, with 8 bases in between. Germline-derived CDR1 and CDR2 are SGHNT and YYREEE (reference sequence). This CDR3 region has 13 residues. CDR3 in amino acids: CASSLAGNTEAFF. CDR3 DNA: TGTGCCAGCAGCCTTGCCGGGAACACTGAAGCTTTCTTT.

The V and J genes are TRBV7-2 and TRBJ1-3, with TRBD1 matching over 10 bases. The V gene's germline CDR1 is SGHTA and CDR2 FQGNSA. The CDR3 is made up of 17 amino acids. Trimming at V came to 0 bases and at J to 1 base, leaving 3 bases not matched to a gene. The CDR3 bases are TGTGCCAGCAGCTTAGCGGGACAGGGGATATCTGGAAACACCATATATTTT. It yields the protein CASSLAGQGISGNTIYF.

The rearrangement joins TRBV7-9 to TRBJ1-1, with D possibly matching TRBD1 (5 bases). The CDR3 extends over 11 amino acids. The V gene's germline CDR1 is SEHNR and CDR2 FQNEAQ (reference sequence). V was clipped by 5 bases and J by 7 bases, with 8 bases between them. The CDR3 coding sequence is TGTGCCAGCAGCCGCCAGGGTGAAGCTTTCTTT. Its translation is CASSRQGEAFF.

The chain couples TRBV7-9 to TRBJ2-5, with D perhaps TRBD2 (5 bases). The CDR3 spans 14 residues. Per the germline V gene, CDR1 is SEHNR and CDR2 is FQNEAQ (reference sequence). The V gene lost 5 bases and the J gene lost 4 bases, with 14 bases spanning the gap. CDR3 DNA: TGTGCCAGCAGCCCACGGACTCTTAGAGAGACCCAGTACTTC. Its translation: CASSPRTLRETQYF.

The J gene is TRBJ1-1, the V gene TRBV11-2, with D tentatively TRBD1 (6 bases). The CDR3 is 13 residues long. V lost 4 bases and J 0 bases, leaving 6 bases between the germline ends. Germline V lookup: CDR1 SGHAT, CDR2 FQNNGV. CDR3 DNA: TGTGCCAGCAGCTCAGGGGTGAACACTGAAGCTTTCTTT. Its protein is CASSSGVNTEAFF.

The genes are TRBV27 and TRBJ1-1, with unresolved D. Germline assignment: CDR1 MNHEY and CDR2 SMNVEV (reference sequence). The CDR3 extends over 14 amino acids. The V end was cut by 2 bases, the J end by 5 bases, with 12 bases between. For the CDR3, the DNA is TGTGCCAGCAGTTTACTAAAGGGAGGGACTGAAGCTTTCTTT. This encodes CASSLLKGGTEAFF.